Listed below are T cell receptor beta chains from one sample, sequenced in a study of blood T cells in healthy people across ages. MiXCR was run by TCRdb on the 5' RACE reads, yielding one entry per CDR3 protein. Of more than 1,400,000 distinct CDR3 sequences listed, roughly 40% are singletons. The sequencing input was blood. The receptors come from a woman aged 18-29 years in good health. Both conserved end residues are trimmed from each CDR3.

CDR3 protein	J gene	V gene
AGEGVSYEQY	TRBJ2-7	TRBV7-9
ASSPGLAGEVQF	TRBJ2-1	TRBV7-9
ASSYAGDSNQPQH	TRBJ1-5	TRBV6-5
ASSQSSRGTGVTDTQY	TRBJ2-3	TRBV3-1
SANPRGRAGTDTQY	TRBJ2-3	TRBV20-1
ASREDRLNTEAF	TRBJ1-1	TRBV2
ASSFPGEETQY	TRBJ2-5	TRBV12-3/TRBV12-4
ASSATTGNTGELF	TRBJ2-2	TRBV9
ASSLASVRTVSGEQY	-	TRBV7-9
SAHSGAQETQY	TRBJ2-5	TRBV20-1
GAREGIAGGSTDTQY	TRBJ2-3	TRBV20-1
ASSTPGLAGSSYNEQY	-	TRBV12-3/TRBV12-4
ASSPGLAGSSTDTQY	TRBJ2-3	TRBV7-2
ASSPLRRGDEQF	TRBJ2-1	TRBV4-2
ASTGPARGYT	TRBJ1-2	TRBV6-5
ASSQGSGSYNEQY	TRBJ2-5	TRBV3-1
ASSLVSGIYNEQF	TRBJ2-1	TRBV5-4
ASSPGLSSPIQY	TRBJ2-4	TRBV7-9
ASSESIEQY	-	TRBV6-1
ASSAEGTSTGELF	TRBJ2-2	TRBV9
ATSDRASGSSYNEQF	TRBJ2-1	TRBV24-1
ASSQELAGGQETQY	TRBJ2-5	TRBV3-1
ASGSTQTGWVTEAF	TRBJ1-1	TRBV7-9
ASNRRYNNEQF	TRBJ2-1	TRBV5-6
ASGSPTSGSQY	TRBJ2-3	TRBV12-5
SVSPGSSYNEQF	TRBJ2-1	TRBV29-1
SGRQGNGLGEQY	TRBJ2-4	TRBV29-1
ASSVDGGGTEIMY	TRBJ2-3	TRBV9
SARAPRSSYNEQF	TRBJ2-1	TRBV20-1
ASSPESNLLGGETQY	TRBJ2-5	TRBV4-1
AVGTSGGSSYNEQF	TRBJ2-1	TRBV10-3
SARGGDEQF	TRBJ2-1	TRBV20-1
ASSYSRTGGSDEQY	-	TRBV6-6
ATSDPRTGDLGEQY	TRBJ2-7	TRBV24-1
ASSESPTRYGYT	TRBJ1-2	TRBV10-2